Given below is one T cell receptor beta chain in context. Its antigen is undetermined. Deletions cut 2 bases from V and 1 base from J, with 6 bases between. The CDR3 is 13 amino acids. CDR1 and CDR2 from the germline V gene are SGHRS and YFSETQ. The data were produced by immunoSEQ multiplex PCR, yet TCRdb's version contains in-frame clones alone and is incomplete. This table holds tens of thousands of clones, 80% found once. This entry belongs to a study of T cells in tumors after PD-1 blockade. Study information: Patients had no prior checkpoint blockade, systemic immunosuppressants, or anti-cancer therapy within 4 weeks. A subset received ongoing vismodegib 150 mg daily alongside anti-PD-1 therapy. Peripheral blood samples averaged around 40,000 unique clonotypes and some 120,000 templates. The study's findings and limits: Some novel exhausted tumor clones appeared in pre-treatment blood, suggesting peripheral recruitment.

The rearrangement links TRBV5-1 to TRBJ1-1, with D unclear. This receptor was taken from a human donor with basal cell carcinoma. This specimen consisted of PBMCs, obtained before anti-PD-1 treatment. CDR3 amino acids: CASSFHTNTEAFF. CDR3 coding DNA: TGCGCCAGCAGCTTCCATACGAACACTGAAGCTTTCTTT. The full variable domain, with the rest looked up from reference TRBV5-1 and TRBJ1-1, is KAGVTQTPRYLIKTRGQQVTLSCSPISGHRSVSWYQQTPGQGLQFLFEYFSETQRNKGNFPGRFSGRQFSNSRSEMNVSTLELGDSALYLCASSFHTNTEAFFGQGTRLTVV.